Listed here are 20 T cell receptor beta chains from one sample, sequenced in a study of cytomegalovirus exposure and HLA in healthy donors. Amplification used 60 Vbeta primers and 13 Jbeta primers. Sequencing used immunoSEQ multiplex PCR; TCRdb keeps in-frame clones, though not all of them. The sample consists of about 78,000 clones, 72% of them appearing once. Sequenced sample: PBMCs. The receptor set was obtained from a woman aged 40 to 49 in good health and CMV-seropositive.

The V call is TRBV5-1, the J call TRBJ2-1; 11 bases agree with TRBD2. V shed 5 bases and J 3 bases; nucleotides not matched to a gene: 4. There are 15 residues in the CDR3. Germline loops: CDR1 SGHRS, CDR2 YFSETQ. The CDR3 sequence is CASSPGTSGYNEQFF. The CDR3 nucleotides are TGCGCCAGCAGTCCCGGGACTAGCGGCTACAATGAGCAGTTCTTC.

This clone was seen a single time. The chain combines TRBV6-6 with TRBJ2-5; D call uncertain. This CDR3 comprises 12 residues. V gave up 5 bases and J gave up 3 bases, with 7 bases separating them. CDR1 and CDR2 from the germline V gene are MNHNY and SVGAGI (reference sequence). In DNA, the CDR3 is TGTGCCAGCAGTCTCGCGGAAGAGACCCAGTACTTC. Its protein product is CASSLAEETQYF.

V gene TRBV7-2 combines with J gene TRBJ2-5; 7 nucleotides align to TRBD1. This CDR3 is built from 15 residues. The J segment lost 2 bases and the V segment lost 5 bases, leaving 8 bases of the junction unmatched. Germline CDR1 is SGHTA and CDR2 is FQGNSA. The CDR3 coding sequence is TGTGCCAGCAGCCAATGGGACAGAATACAAGAGACCCAGTACTTC. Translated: CASSQWDRIQETQYF.

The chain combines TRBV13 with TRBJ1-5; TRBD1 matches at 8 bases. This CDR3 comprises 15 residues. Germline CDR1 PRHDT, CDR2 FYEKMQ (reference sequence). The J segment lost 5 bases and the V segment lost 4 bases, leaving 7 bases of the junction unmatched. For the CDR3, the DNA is TGTGCCAGCAGCTCCTCCGACAGGGGTGATCAGCCCCAGCATTTT. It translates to CASSSSDRGDQPQHF.

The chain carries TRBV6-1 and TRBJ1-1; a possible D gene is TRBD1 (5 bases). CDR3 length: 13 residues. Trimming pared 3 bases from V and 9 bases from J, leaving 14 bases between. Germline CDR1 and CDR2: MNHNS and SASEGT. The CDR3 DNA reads TGTGCCAGCAGTGACGGGTCGGACACCCAAGCTTTCTTT. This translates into CASSDGSDTQAFF.

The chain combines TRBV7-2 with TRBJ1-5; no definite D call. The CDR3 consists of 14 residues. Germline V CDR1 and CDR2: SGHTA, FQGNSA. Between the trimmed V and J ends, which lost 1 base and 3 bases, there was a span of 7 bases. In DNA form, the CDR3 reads TGTGCCAGCAGCTTAGGCGGGGACAATCAGCCCCAGCATTTT. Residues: CASSLGGDNQPQHF.

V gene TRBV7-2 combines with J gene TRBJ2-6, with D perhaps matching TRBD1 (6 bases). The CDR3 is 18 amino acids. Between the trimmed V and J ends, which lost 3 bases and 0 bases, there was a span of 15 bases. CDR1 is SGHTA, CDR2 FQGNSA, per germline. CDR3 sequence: CASSFRGRSYSGANVLTF. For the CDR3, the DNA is TGTGCCAGCAGCTTCAGGGGACGGAGTTACTCTGGGGCCAACGTCCTGACTTTC.

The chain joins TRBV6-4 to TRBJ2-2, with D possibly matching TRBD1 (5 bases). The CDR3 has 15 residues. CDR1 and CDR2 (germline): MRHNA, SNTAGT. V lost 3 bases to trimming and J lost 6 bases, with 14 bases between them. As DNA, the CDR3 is TGTGCCAGCAGTGAACAGGAGTCAGAGGCCGGGGAGCTGTTTTTT. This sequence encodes CASSEQESEAGELFF.

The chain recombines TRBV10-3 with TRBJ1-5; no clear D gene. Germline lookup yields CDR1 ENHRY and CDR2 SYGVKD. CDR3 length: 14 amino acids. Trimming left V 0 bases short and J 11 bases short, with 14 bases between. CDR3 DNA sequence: TGTGCCATCAGTGAGTCGAACGAGGGTTGGTCCCAGCATTTT. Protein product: CAISESNEGWSQHF.

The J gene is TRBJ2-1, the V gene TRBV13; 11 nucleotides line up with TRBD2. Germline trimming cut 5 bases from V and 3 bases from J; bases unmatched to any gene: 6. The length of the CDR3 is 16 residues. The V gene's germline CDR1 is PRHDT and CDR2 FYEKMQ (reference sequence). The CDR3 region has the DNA TGTGCCAGCAGCGAGACTAGCGGGGAAATCTACAATGAGCAGTTCTTC. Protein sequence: CASSETSGEIYNEQFF.

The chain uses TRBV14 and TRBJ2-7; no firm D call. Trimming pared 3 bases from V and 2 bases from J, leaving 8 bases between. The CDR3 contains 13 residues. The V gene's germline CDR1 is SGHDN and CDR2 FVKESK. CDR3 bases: TGTGCCAGCAGCCATCTCACACCCTACGAGCAGTACTTC. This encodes CASSHLTPYEQYF.

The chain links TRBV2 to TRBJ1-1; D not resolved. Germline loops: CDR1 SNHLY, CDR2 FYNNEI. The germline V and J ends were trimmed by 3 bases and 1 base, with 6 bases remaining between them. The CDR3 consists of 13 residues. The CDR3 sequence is CASSDQANTEAFF. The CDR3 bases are TGTGCCAGCAGTGATCAAGCGAACACTGAAGCTTTCTTT.

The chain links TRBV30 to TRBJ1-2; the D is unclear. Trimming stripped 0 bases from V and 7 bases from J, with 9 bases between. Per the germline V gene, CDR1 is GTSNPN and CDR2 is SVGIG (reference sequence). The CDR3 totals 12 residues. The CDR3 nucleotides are TGTGCCTGGAGTGTACGACATCTTGGCTACACCTTC. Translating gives CAWSVRHLGYTF. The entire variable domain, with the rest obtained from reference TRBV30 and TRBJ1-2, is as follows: SQTIHQWPATLVQPVGSPLSLECTVEGTSNPNLYWYRQAAGRGLQLLFYSVGIGQISSEVPQNLSASRPQDRQFILSSKKLLLSDSGFYLCAWSVRHLGYTFGSGTRLTVV.

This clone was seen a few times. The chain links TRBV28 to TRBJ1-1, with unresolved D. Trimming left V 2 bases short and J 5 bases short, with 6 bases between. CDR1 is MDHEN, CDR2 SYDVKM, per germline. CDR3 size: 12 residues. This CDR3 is CASSLMSTEAFF. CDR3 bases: TGTGCCAGCAGTTTAATGAGTACTGAAGCTTTCTTT.

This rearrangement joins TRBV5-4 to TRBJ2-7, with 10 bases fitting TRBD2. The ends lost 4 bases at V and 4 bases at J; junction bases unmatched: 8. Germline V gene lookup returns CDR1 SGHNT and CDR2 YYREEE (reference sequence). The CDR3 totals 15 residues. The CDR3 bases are TGTGCCAGCAGCCAAATCACTAGCGGGATTTACGAGCAGTACTTC. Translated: CASSQITSGIYEQYF.

The CDR3: CASSPLGGNREAQYF. The CDR3 nucleotides read TGTGCCAGCAGCCCCCTCGGAGGGAACCGAGAAGCCCAGTACTTC. The chain is built from TRBV25-1 and TRBJ2-5; tentatively, D is TRBD2 (6 bases). This CDR3 contains 15 residues. Germline V lookup: CDR1 MGHDK, CDR2 SYGVNS. V was trimmed by 6 bases and J by 9 bases, leaving 23 bases between them.

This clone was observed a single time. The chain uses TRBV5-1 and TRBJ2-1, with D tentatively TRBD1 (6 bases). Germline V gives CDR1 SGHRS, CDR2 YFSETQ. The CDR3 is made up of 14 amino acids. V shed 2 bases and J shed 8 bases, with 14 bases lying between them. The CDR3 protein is CASSLVTGTHEQFF. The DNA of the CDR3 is TGCGCCAGCAGCTTAGTTACAGGGACCCATGAGCAGTTCTTC.

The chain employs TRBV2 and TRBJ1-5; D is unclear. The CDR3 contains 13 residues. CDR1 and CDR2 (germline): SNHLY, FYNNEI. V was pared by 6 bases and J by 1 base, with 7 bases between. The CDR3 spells CASRSESNQPQHF. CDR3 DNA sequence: TGTGCCAGCAGGTCAGAAAGCAATCAGCCCCAGCATTTT.

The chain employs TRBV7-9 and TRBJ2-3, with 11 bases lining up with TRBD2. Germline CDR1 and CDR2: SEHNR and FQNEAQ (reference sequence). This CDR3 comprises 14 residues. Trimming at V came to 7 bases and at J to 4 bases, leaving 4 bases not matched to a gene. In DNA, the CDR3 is TGTGCCAGCACCGTAGCGGGAGGGCCAGATACGCAGTATTTT. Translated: CASTVAGGPDTQYF.

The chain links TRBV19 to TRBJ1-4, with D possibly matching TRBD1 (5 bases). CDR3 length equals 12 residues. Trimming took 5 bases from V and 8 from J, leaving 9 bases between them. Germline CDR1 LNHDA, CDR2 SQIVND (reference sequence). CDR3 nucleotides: TGTGCCAGTAGTTTCTACAGGGAAAAACTGTTTTTT. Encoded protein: CASSFYREKLFF. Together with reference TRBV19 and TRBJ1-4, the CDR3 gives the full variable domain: DGGITQSPKYLFRKEGQNVTLSCEQNLNHDAMYWYRQDPGQGLRLIYYSQIVNDFQKGDIAEGYSVSREKKESFPLTVTSAQKNPTAFYLCASSFYREKLFFGSGTQLSVL.